This T cell receptor beta chain came from a study of OX40 agonist ivuxolimab in advanced cancers. On the study more broadly: Enrolled patients in dose escalation had cancers that were hepatocellular carcinoma, melanoma, renal cell or head and neck cancer. Having had anti-PD-1, anti-PD-L1 or anti-CTLA-4 therapy before was allowed, and over 35% had some. Three patients showed partial responses: one hepatocellular carcinoma and two cutaneous melanoma cases. Study-level points and caveats: Expanded clones were, on average, more numerous in CD8+ T cells than in CD4+.

A remark on this clone: Its antigen is undetermined.

This CDR3 region has 14 residues. The J segment lost 7 bases and the V segment lost 5 bases, leaving 7 bases of the junction unmatched. Per germline, CDR1 SNHLY and CDR2 FYNNEI. Profiled with immunoSEQ multiplex PCR; TCRdb holds only in-frame clones, not every one. The table includes roughly 100,000 clones, 85% to 95% detected once. The chain uses TRBV2 and TRBJ2-1, with 8 positions matching TRBD2. The sample here was CD4+ or CD8+ T cells sorted from blood, taken in a trial of the OX40 agonist ivuxolimab. The clonotype comes from an adult with an advanced solid tumor such as melanoma, head and neck, liver or kidney cancer. DNA of the CDR3: TGTGCCAGCAGTCCTCAGCGGGAGTCAAATGAGCAGTTCTTC. Amino acids: CASSPQRESNEQFF.